This TCR beta chain emerged from a study of cytomegalovirus exposure and HLA in healthy donors. Study details: The same platform as the 500 to 700 first-cohort repertoires was used for the 100 to 150 validation repertoires, a later analysis reported.

Regarding this clone: The antigen is undetermined.

Germline-derived CDR1 and CDR2 are LGHNA and YSLEER. This CDR3 region has 15 residues. Trimming shortened V by 0 bases and J by 4 bases, and 13 bases separated the two germline ends. General observations from the study: Most TCR sequences were uncommon, yet certain public TCRs appeared in many donors.

The method was immunoSEQ multiplex PCR; TCRdb's version includes in-frame clones alone and lacks a portion of them. The repertoire holds 250,000 to 350,000 clones, roughly 90% seen once, with 0.92% in the top ten. Material for sequencing was PBMCs. V gene TRBV4-3 combines with J gene TRBJ2-7, with a weak D call TRBD2 (5 bases). The source of this sequence is a woman aged 18-29 years in good health and CMV-seronegative. The chain's CDR3 is CASSQDRSGPYEQYF. CDR3 coding DNA: TGCGCCAGCAGCCAAGATCGAAGCGGACCTTACGAGCAGTACTTC.